What follows are 28 T cell receptor beta chains derived from one specimen sequenced in a study of blood T cell repertoires in COVID-19. Method: immunoSEQ multiplex PCR; TCRdb's copy keeps in-frame clones and lacks some. The sample holds 140,000 to 150,000 clones, 84% seen once. The material sequenced was PBMCs or T cells enriched from blood (not recorded which). Every receptor here comes from a woman in her forties or fifties who had been exposed to COVID-19.

The chain links TRBV5-4 to TRBJ2-3, with TRBD2 matching over 9 bases. This CDR3 has 16 amino acids. J gave up 2 bases and V 0 bases, and 4 bases lay outside the gene matches. The germline gives CDR1 SGHNT, CDR2 YYREEE (reference sequence). The chain's CDR3 is CASSLDLAGNTDTQYF. In DNA form, the CDR3 reads TGTGCCAGCAGCTTGGATCTAGCGGGGAACACAGATACGCAGTATTTT.

In this sample, this clone turned up a few times. This chain links TRBV27 with TRBJ2-7; 7 nucleotides align to TRBD2. J gave up 2 bases and V 5 bases, and 9 bases lay outside the gene matches. The CDR3 is 15 amino acids. Germline V CDR1 and CDR2: MNHEY, SMNVEV (reference sequence). This chain's CDR3 is CASSLEGRAPYEQYF. CDR3 nucleotide sequence: TGTGCCAGCAGTCTAGAGGGGAGGGCCCCCTACGAGCAGTACTTC.

The gene calls are TRBV7-9 and TRBJ1-6; 7 nucleotides agree with TRBD1. Germline lookup yields CDR1 SEHNR and CDR2 FQNEAQ (reference sequence). This CDR3 has 16 amino acids. V was pared by 6 bases and J by 7 bases, with 12 bases of the junction left unmatched. CDR3 sequence reads: CASRPTGPLRNSPLHF. CDR3 DNA sequence: TGTGCCAGCAGGCCGACAGGGCCCTTAAGGAATTCACCCCTCCACTTT.

The chain uses TRBV7-9 and TRBJ2-1, with a weak D call TRBD2 (6 bases). The CDR3 is made up of 13 amino acids. V shed 6 bases and J shed 15 bases, with 21 bases lying between them. CDR1 is SEHNR, CDR2 FQNEAQ, per germline (reference sequence). The CDR3 is CASRSGSAERAFF. The DNA of the CDR3 is TGTGCCAGCAGGTCAGGGTCCGCGGAGCGGGCGTTCTTC. Full variable domain (remainder filled in from reference TRBV7-9 and TRBJ2-1): DTGVSQNPRHKITKRGQNVTFRCDPISEHNRLYWYRQTLGQGPEFLTYFQNEAQLEKSRLLSDRFSAERPKGSFSTLEIQRTEQGDSAMYLCASRSGSAERAFFGPGTRLTVL.

This clone appeared a single time. The V gene is TRBV12-3 or TRBV12-4, the J gene TRBJ2-1; TRBD1 aligns across 7 bases. The CDR3 is 13 residues long. V shed 10 bases, J shed 8 bases, and the junction held 11 bases outside the gene matches. CDR3 region: CATATGVSHEQFF. CDR3 DNA sequence: TGTGCCACCGCAACAGGGGTATCCCATGAGCAGTTCTTC.

The chain employs TRBV5-5 and TRBJ1-1; D might be TRBD1 (6 bases). The CDR3 extends over 14 amino acids. Trimming removed 7 bases at V and 3 bases at J, with 16 bases between. Germline V gene sequence: CDR1 SGHKS, CDR2 YYEKEE (reference sequence). CDR3 residues: CASSYGGWDTEAFF. CDR3 nucleotide sequence: TGTGCCAGCTCTTATGGGGGCTGGGACACTGAAGCTTTCTTT.

The chain combines TRBV27 with TRBJ2-2; no definite D call. Germline V gene lookup returns CDR1 MNHEY and CDR2 SMNVEV (reference sequence). Trimming removed 4 bases from V and 9 bases from J, with 24 bases in between. This CDR3 comprises 17 residues. The chain's CDR3 is CASSSLLTDPPHRELFF. The CDR3 DNA reads TGTGCCAGCAGTTCCCTGCTGACTGATCCCCCACACCGGGAGCTGTTTTTT.

The V and J genes are TRBV5-5 and TRBJ2-7; D gene uncertain. Per the germline V gene, CDR1 is SGHKS and CDR2 is YYEKEE (reference sequence). With 6 bases removed from V and 3 bases from J, the gap between germline ends came to 7 bases. The length of the CDR3 is 11 residues. The DNA for the CDR3 is TGTGCCAGCACCCTTAACTACGAGCAGTACTTC. It codes for CASTLNYEQYF.

V and J are TRBV5-1 and TRBJ2-7; a weak D match, TRBD1 (6 bases). The CDR3 consists of 16 residues. The V and J ends lost 3 bases and 9 bases respectively, with 25 bases between them. Germline V lookup: CDR1 SGHRS, CDR2 YFSETQ. CDR3 in DNA: TGCGCCAGCAGCTACTCCGGGACACTTCTTTCCAGCGCGCAGTACTTC. It translates to CASSYSGTLLSSAQYF.

A single count supports this clone. This chain links TRBV6-5 with TRBJ2-7; 7 bases match TRBD1. Germline V gene data show CDR1 as MNHEY and CDR2 as SVGAGI. The CDR3 is 15 amino acids. J gave up 2 bases and V 10 bases, and 14 bases lay outside the gene matches. CDR3 DNA sequence: TGTGCCACGTACAACCCGGGACAGAAAACCTACGAGCAGTACTTC. Its translation: CATYNPGQKTYEQYF.

The chain uses TRBV7-9 and TRBJ1-3, with 7 nucleotides matching TRBD1. This CDR3 is 16 amino acids long. V was clipped by 6 bases and J by 0 bases; unmatched bases: 8. Germline V CDR1 and CDR2: SEHNR, FQNEAQ (reference sequence). CDR3 sequence: CASRRGDSFSGNTIYF. The DNA of the CDR3 is TGTGCCAGCAGGAGGGGGGACAGTTTCTCTGGAAACACCATATATTTT.

The rearrangement uses TRBV5-1 and TRBJ1-1; TRBD1 agrees at 8 bases. The CDR3 has 13 residues. The V and J ends lost 4 bases and 8 bases, in that order; junction bases with no gene match: 7. The germline V gene encodes CDR1 SGHRS and CDR2 YFSETQ. This chain's CDR3 is CASSQDRATEAFF. The CDR3 DNA reads TGCGCCAGCAGCCAGGACAGGGCAACCGAAGCTTTCTTT.

The rearrangement uses TRBV18 and TRBJ1-2; D unresolved. The length of the CDR3 is 15 residues. CDR1 and CDR2 (germline): KGHSH, LQKENI. Trimming took off 3 bases at V and 2 bases at J, with 13 bases between the two ends. Written as DNA, the CDR3 is TGTGCCAGCTCACCCCCGGAGGGATCCAACTATGGCTACACCTTC. Translating it yields CASSPPEGSNYGYTF.

This sequence joins TRBV7-9 and TRBJ1-1, with D tentatively TRBD1 (6 bases). The ends were cut back, 5 bases at V and 4 bases at J, with 17 bases in the middle. The CDR3 loop spans 15 amino acids. Germline V gene sequence: CDR1 SEHNR, CDR2 FQNEAQ (reference sequence). For the CDR3, the DNA is TGTGCCAGCAGCACTGGGGGAGGGGGTGGCACTGAAGCTTTCTTT. Protein sequence: CASSTGGGGGTEAFF.

This chain uses TRBV24-1 with TRBJ2-1, with D possibly TRBD1 on 7 matching bases. CDR1 KGHDR and CDR2 SFDVKD come from the germline V gene. This CDR3 has 14 residues. V lost 2 bases to trimming and J lost 8 bases, with 12 bases between them. This CDR3 reads CATSDSPGGHEQFF. CDR3 DNA: TGTGCCACCAGTGATTCTCCAGGGGGGCATGAGCAGTTCTTC.

The V gene is TRBV10-3, the J gene TRBJ1-2, with a tentative D call TRBD1 (6 bases). V was pared by 0 bases and J by 8 bases, with 16 bases between. This CDR3 has 15 residues. Looked up from germline, CDR1 is ENHRY and CDR2 is SYGVKD. CDR3 in DNA: TGTGCCATCAGTGAGTCGGACAGTCGGGACCGGGGCTACACCTTC. Amino acid sequence: CAISESDSRDRGYTF.

This sequence joins TRBV19 and TRBJ2-1; the D gene is possibly TRBD1 (5 bases). This CDR3 comprises 12 residues. Germline-derived CDR1 and CDR2 are LNHDA and SQIVND (reference sequence). V lost 5 bases to trimming and J lost 8 bases, with 10 bases between them. The CDR3 DNA reads as TGTGCCAGTAGTGTAAGGGGTGATGAGCAGTTCTTC. This encodes CASSVRGDEQFF.

This clone was detected a few times. The rearrangement joins TRBV7-8 to TRBJ1-3, with D perhaps matching TRBD1 (5 bases). Germline CDR1 is SGHVS and CDR2 is FQNEAQ. V lost 5 bases and J 0 bases, leaving 11 bases between the germline ends. The CDR3 is 15 residues long. The CDR3 sequence: CASSPDSRSGNTIYF. The CDR3 region has the DNA TGTGCCAGCAGCCCTGACAGCCGCTCTGGAAACACCATATATTTT.

This rearrangement joins TRBV10-1 to TRBJ1-1; unclear D gene. V lost 6 bases and J lost 8, with 16 bases in between. Germline loops: CDR1 WNHNN, CDR2 SYGVQD (reference sequence). The CDR3 sequence is 13 residues long. DNA for the CDR3: TGCGCCAGCAGCTCAGCTACGAGGTCAGAAGCTTTCTTT. Amino acids: CASSSATRSEAFF.

This chain uses TRBV7-6 with TRBJ2-2; D perhaps matches TRBD2 (5 bases). The CDR3 is made up of 15 amino acids. Germline loops: CDR1 SGHVS, CDR2 FNYEAQ. Trimming shortened V by 5 bases and J by 2 bases, and 12 bases separated the two germline ends. The CDR3 loop is CASSPGWPNTGELFF. The CDR3 DNA is TGTGCCAGCAGCCCGGGGTGGCCCAACACCGGGGAGCTGTTTTTT.

This clone appeared many times. The chain employs TRBV25-1 and TRBJ1-6; 10 bases map to TRBD1. V dropped 4 bases and J dropped 10; count of bases not matched to a gene: 7. This CDR3 is 15 amino acids long. Looked up from germline, CDR1 is MGHDK and CDR2 is SYGVNS. CDR3 DNA sequence: TGTGCCAGCAGTGGCCGGACAGGGGGGAACTCACCCCTCCACTTT. It specifies CASSGRTGGNSPLHF. Supplemented by reference TRBV25-1 and TRBJ1-6, the full variable domain reads EADIYQTPRYLVIGTGKKITLECSQTMGHDKMYWYQQDPGMELHLIHYSYGVNSTEKGDLSSESTVSRIRTEHFPLTLESARPSHTSQYLCASSGRTGGNSPLHFGNGTRLTVT.

This chain joins TRBV6-5 and TRBJ1-2; 9 nucleotides align to TRBD1. CDR1 is MNHEY, CDR2 SVGAGI, per germline. Germline trimming cut 5 bases from V and 3 bases from J; bases unmatched to any gene: 7. This CDR3 is built from 15 residues. The CDR3 region has the DNA TGTGCCAGCAGTCAGTGGGGACAGGGAGACTATGGCTACACCTTC. Its protein product is CASSQWGQGDYGYTF.

The chain recombines TRBV13 with TRBJ2-1, with 15 bases that match TRBD2. The CDR3 contains 17 residues. CDR1 and CDR2 from the germline V gene are PRHDT and FYEKMQ (reference sequence). J gave up 5 bases and V 4 bases, and 6 bases lay outside the gene matches. In DNA form, the CDR3 reads TGTGCCAGCAGCTCGGGACTAGCGGGGGGCCCCGACAATGAGCAGTTCTTC. Residues: CASSSGLAGGPDNEQFF.

This clone has only one observation. The chain couples TRBV18 to TRBJ2-7; tentative D call: TRBD2 (6 bases). This CDR3 is 14 amino acids long. V lost 1 base, J lost 3 bases, and 10 bases lay in between. Germline lookup yields CDR1 KGHSH and CDR2 LQKENI. The CDR3, as DNA: TGTGCCAGCTCACCACTAGCGGACCTCTACGAGCAGTACTTC. It is translated as CASSPLADLYEQYF.

V and J are TRBV7-9 and TRBJ2-1; D remains unclear. The CDR3 is made up of 13 amino acids. Trimming took off 5 bases at V and 4 bases at J, with 9 bases between the two ends. The germline V gene encodes CDR1 SEHNR and CDR2 FQNEAQ (reference sequence). CDR3 protein: CASSPPPYNEQFF. The CDR3 bases are TGTGCCAGCAGCCCTCCCCCTTACAATGAGCAGTTCTTC.

This clone came up a few times. The chain combines TRBV19 with TRBJ1-2; 7 bases fit TRBD1. V trimming: 4 bases; J trimming: 8 bases; junction bases outside the gene matches: 10. CDR1 and CDR2 (germline): LNHDA, SQIVND (reference sequence). This CDR3 is 14 amino acids long. This CDR3 is CASSTGDRFWGYTF. CDR3 sequence (DNA): TGTGCCAGTAGTACAGGGGACAGATTTTGGGGCTACACCTTC.

The rearrangement uses TRBV27 and TRBJ2-5; 9 bases line up with TRBD1. J was trimmed by 3 bases and V by 1 base; bases with no gene match: 6. The length of the CDR3 is 16 residues. Germline V gives CDR1 MNHEY, CDR2 SMNVEV (reference sequence). The CDR3 spells CASSLLPGQGEETQYF. In DNA, the CDR3 is TGTGCCAGCAGTTTATTGCCGGGACAGGGTGAAGAGACCCAGTACTTC.

The DNA of the CDR3 is TGTGCTAGTGGTTTGTGGATTAGCGGAAACCAAGAGACCCAGTACTTC. Translated: CASGLWISGNQETQYF. The chain links TRBV12-5 to TRBJ2-5; D might be TRBD2 (6 bases). CDR3 length equals 16 residues. Germline assignment: CDR1 LGHNT and CDR2 FRNRAP. Trimming shortened V by 2 bases and J by 0 bases, and 13 bases separated the two germline ends. The variable domain in full, completed from reference TRBV12-5 and TRBJ2-5, reads DARVTQTPRHKVTEMGQEVTMRCQPILGHNTVFWYRQTMMQGLELLAYFRNRAPLDDSGMPKDRFSAEMPDATLATLKIQPSEPRDSAVYFCASGLWISGNQETQYFGPGTRLLVL.